These T cell receptor beta chains were read from a single sample in a study of blood T cell dynamics during melanoma immunotherapy. Some clones are missing from TCRdb's copy, which holds only in-frame ones; the method was immunoSEQ multiplex PCR. Of about 19,000 clones listed, around nine tenths were seen once; the top ten hold approximately 8%. The input for sequencing was blood, taken from a patient treated with checkpoint blockade. The receptors here all came from a human donor with melanoma. Each CDR3 is given with its conserved first and last residue. Each record gives: J gene, V gene, clone size, D gene, CDR3 DNA, CDR3 protein. D genes are given only for firm matches. Size values are once, few and many counts, or a class for expanded clones, and some rows have none.

TRBJ2-3 | TRBV27 | . | . | TGTGCCAGCAGGGCCGGAACGGGGAGGGGGGCAGATACGCAGTATTTT | CASRAGTGRGADTQYF
TRBJ1-3 | TRBV7-8 | . | . | TGTGCCAGCAGCCCGATTATCGTCGGGGTTAGGGGCTCTGGAAACACCATATATTTT | CASSPIIVGVRGSGNTIYF
TRBJ2-5 | TRBV5-1 | once | TRBD2 | TGCGCCAGCACCCTGACTAGCGGCGGGGAGACCCAGTACTTC | CASTLTSGGETQYF
TRBJ1-5 | TRBV28 | . | TRBD1 | TGTGCCAGCAGTTTGGGCAGGGGGCATCAGCCCCAGCATTTT | CASSLGRGHQPQHF
TRBJ2-3 | TRBV10-3 | . | TRBD2 | TGTGCCATCGGTGGGGGACTAGCGGACACAGATACGCAGTATTTT | CAIGGGLADTDTQYF
TRBJ2-7 | TRBV5-5 | . | . | TGTGCCAGCAGTTTGACAGTACAGGTGGCGGGGGAGCAGTACTTC | CASSLTVQVAGEQYF
TRBJ2-3 | TRBV27 | . | . | TGTGCCAGCAGTTCGGTAGATACGCAGTATTTT | CASSSVDTQYF
TRBJ2-3 | TRBV9 | once | . | TGTGCCAGCAGTGAGGCCACAGATACGCAGTATTTT | CASSEATDTQYF
TRBJ2-7 | TRBV9 | . | TRBD1 | TGTGCCAGCAGCCCCCATAGGGGGGGACAGGGGGCCGAGCAGTACTTC | CASSPHRGGQGAEQYF
TRBJ2-7 | TRBV27 | . | . | TGTGCCAGCAGTTGCCGGGACTACGAGCAGTACTTC | CASSCRDYEQYF
TRBJ2-7 | TRBV7-2 | . | TRBD1 | TGTGCCAGCAGCTTGGGACAGCCCTACGAGCAGTACTTC | CASSLGQPYEQYF
TRBJ2-1 | TRBV5-4 | . | . | TGTGCCAGCAGCTTGGAGCAAAAACACTACAATGAGCAGTTCTTC | CASSLEQKHYNEQFF
TRBJ2-7 | TRBV27 | . | TRBD2 | TGTGCCAGCAGTTGGGCTAGCGGATACGAGCAGTACTTC | CASSWASGYEQYF
TRBJ1-3 | TRBV4-2 | medium-sized | . | TGTGCCAGCAGCCAATCGCAAGGGGACTCTGGAAACACCATATATTTT | CASSQSQGDSGNTIYF
TRBJ1-1 | TRBV5-1 | . | . | TGCGCCAGCAGCTTGGCGTCCTCCGCCACTGAAGCTTTCTTT | CASSLASSATEAFF
TRBJ2-5 | TRBV9 | . | TRBD2 | TGTGCCAGCAGCGTAGGCTCAGCGGGAGGGCCGGTGTCCGAGACCCAGTACTTC | CASSVGSAGGPVSETQYF
TRBJ2-2 | TRBV19 | few | . | TGTGCCAGTCACCTTAGCGGCGATAACACCGGGGAGCTGTTTTTT | CASHLSGDNTGELFF
TRBJ1-6 | TRBV2 | once | TRBD1 | TGTGCCAGCACCACAGGGGTAATAGGTTCACCCCTCCACTTT | CASTTGVIGSPLHF
TRBJ1-6 | TRBV2 | few | TRBD1 | TGTGCCAGCAGTCAGGGACAGAAAGATTCACCCCTCCACTTT | CASSQGQKDSPLHF
TRBJ2-7 | TRBV14 | . | . | TGTGCCAGCAGCCTCCGATGGAATTCATACGAGCAGTACTTC | CASSLRWNSYEQYF
TRBJ2-7 | TRBV19 | . | TRBD1 | TGTGCCAGTAGTATCCCCGACAGGGCCTACGAGCAGTACTTC | CASSIPDRAYEQYF
TRBJ1-6 | TRBV2 | . | . | TGTGCCAGTTCGGGGGACGGGGTCTATAATTCACCCCTCCACTTT | CASSGDGVYNSPLHF
TRBJ2-7 | TRBV11-2 | . | TRBD1 | TGTGCCACCACAGGGCAGGGGGCCTCCTACGAGCAGTACTTC | CATTGQGASYEQYF
TRBJ2-1 | TRBV19 | few | . | TGTGCCAGTACGGGTTTACCAGCAGGTGAGCAGTTCTTC | CASTGLPAGEQFF
TRBJ1-2 | TRBV6-4 | . | . | TGTGCCAGCAGTCCGGGGAACAGGGACTATGGCTACACCTTC | CASSPGNRDYGYTF
TRBJ2-7 | TRBV6-6 | . | . | TGTGCCAGCAGCCCACTTCATGAGGACGAGCAGTACTTC | CASSPLHEDEQYF
TRBJ2-7 | TRBV19 | . | TRBD1 | TGTGCCAGTAGTATGTCGACGGGGACAGGGGGCTACGAGCAGTACTTC | CASSMSTGTGGYEQYF
TRBJ1-2 | TRBV6-5 | . | TRBD1 | TGTGCCAGCAGTCGGGGACAGGGAGGGTATGGCTACACCTTC | CASSRGQGGYGYTF
TRBJ1-5 | TRBV19 | . | TRBD1 | TGTGCCAGTAACCGCGACAGGGCAAGCAATCAGCCCCAGCATTTT | CASNRDRASNQPQHF
TRBJ2-2 | TRBV9 | . | TRBD2 | TGTGCCAGCAGCGTAGGCGGAGCGGGAGGAGCCGGGGAGCTGTTTTTT | CASSVGGAGGAGELFF
TRBJ1-1 | TRBV27 | . | . | TGTGCCAGCAGTTCGAGTGGGGGTGAAGCTTTCTTT | CASSSSGGEAFF
TRBJ2-5 | TRBV7-9 | . | . | TGTGCCAGCAGCTTAGTGACTGGTCGGGAGTTTGAAGAGACCCAGTACTTC | CASSLVTGREFEETQYF
TRBJ2-1 | TRBV28 | . | TRBD2 | TGTGCCAGCAAGGGTTGGACTAGTAGCACCTACAATGAGCAGTTCTTC | CASKGWTSSTYNEQFF
TRBJ2-7 | TRBV4-3 | . | . | TGCGCCAGCAGCCAAGATGAGGGGGGGTACGAGCAGTACTTC | CASSQDEGGYEQYF
TRBJ1-2 | TRBV19 | . | . | TGTGCCAGTAGTGGGACACGGGACACCTATGGCTACACCTTC | CASSGTRDTYGYTF
TRBJ1-5 | TRBV28 | few | . | TGTGCCAGCATCCCCGGCGGGGCCAATCAGCCCCAGCATTTT | CASIPGGANQPQHF
TRBJ1-5 | TRBV6-5 | . | . | TGTGCCAGCAGTTACGCGGGGAATCAGCCCCAGCATTTT | CASSYAGNQPQHF
TRBJ2-1 | TRBV6-4 | once | TRBD1 | TGTGCCAGCAGTCATACCGGGACAGGGTTTAATGAGCAGTTCTTC | CASSHTGTGFNEQFF
TRBJ2-3 | TRBV11-2 | . | . | TGTGCCAGCAGGAAAGACGTAGGGAGCACAGATACGCAGTATTTT | CASRKDVGSTDTQYF
TRBJ2-5 | TRBV5-8 | . | . | TGTGCCAGCAGCTTGGGGGCCCAGCTCCCAGAGACCCAGTACTTC | CASSLGAQLPETQYF
TRBJ2-7 | TRBV28 | . | . | TGTGCCAGCAGTGGACTCTCGGATCCGACCTACGAGCAGTACTTC | CASSGLSDPTYEQYF
TRBJ1-1 | TRBV5-6 | . | . | TGTGCCAGCAGCGCCGGGAACACTGAAGCTTTCTTT | CASSAGNTEAFF